This TCR beta chain was captured by sequencing in a study of OX40 agonist ivuxolimab in advanced cancers. Study information: Aged about 20 to 80 with a mean of about 63 years, they were approximately 79% male.

The V and J ends lost 7 bases and 3 bases respectively, with 14 bases between them. Germline V gene data show CDR1 as MNHEY and CDR2 as SMNVEV (reference sequence). This CDR3 is 14 amino acids long. Points from the study as a whole: Researchers report that CD8+ T cells had, on average, more expanded clones than CD4+. Partial responders at 0.1-3.0 mg/kg had among the lowest clonal expansion.

With regard to this clone: Its matching antigen is unknown.

Sequenced by immunoSEQ multiplex PCR; TCRdb stores in-frame clones only, minus some. The sample consists of about 100,000 clones, roughly 94% of them appearing once. V gene TRBV27 combines with J gene TRBJ2-3; D possibly corresponds to TRBD2 (5 bases). This TCR came from an adult with an advanced solid tumor such as melanoma, head and neck, liver or kidney cancer. This material consisted of CD4+ or CD8+ T cells sorted from blood, taken in a trial of the OX40 agonist ivuxolimab. The CDR3, as DNA: TGTGCCAGCAATTTTGAGGGAGAGACAGATACGCAGTATTTT. It encodes CASNFEGETDTQYF.